A single sample gave rise to the 17 T cell receptor beta chains below, sequenced in a study of T cells in Graves' hyperthyroidism and ophthalmopathy. Authors of the study amplified TCR beta CDR3 regions from RNA transcripts. The TCR CDR3 was amplified in a first-round RT-PCR using the HTBI primer set. TCRdb re-analysed the multiplex PCR reads in MiXCR, keeping a single row per CDR3 protein. The sample has around 250,000 distinct CDR3 sequences, roughly 15% seen once; the top ten hold less than 15%. The specimen was blood. Source of these receptors: a woman aged 40 to 55 with Graves' hyperthyroidism that later progressed to Graves' ophthalmopathy.

This clonotype was seen ten or more times. The chain carries TRBV29-1 and TRBJ2-1; the D is unclear. V dropped 6 bases and J dropped 5 bases, with 8 bases sitting between them. The germline V gene has CDR1 SQVTM and CDR2 ANQGSEA. The CDR3 loop spans 11 amino acids. The CDR3 bases are TGCAGCGTCGACAACAACAATGAGCAGTTCTTC. It translates to CSVDNNNEQFF.

This clonotype has ten or more counts. The CDR3 DNA reads TGTGCCAGCAGTTCGGGGGAGGGCAATCAGCCCCAGCATTTT. Translation: CASSSGEGNQPQHF. The gene calls are TRBV12-3 or TRBV12-4 and TRBJ1-5, with a possible D match to TRBD1 (5 bases). The CDR3 is 14 residues long. V was shortened by 4 bases and J by 2 bases, with 9 bases between the two germline ends.

This clonotype came up many times. The V and J genes are TRBV9 and TRBJ2-3, with D uncertain. The CDR3 loop spans 13 amino acids. The germline V gene encodes CDR1 SGDLS and CDR2 YYNGEE. Trimming took off 4 bases at V and 7 bases at J, with 13 bases between the two ends. The CDR3 bases are TGTGCCAGCAGCTCGAGGCATTCTTATACGCAGTATTTT. Translation gives CASSSRHSYTQYF.

This clonotype was seen more than once but under ten times. This chain links TRBV15 with TRBJ2-7, with D perhaps matching TRBD1 (6 bases). Trimming took off 6 bases at V and 0 bases at J, with 15 bases between the two ends. The CDR3 spans 15 residues. Germline V gene lookup returns CDR1 LNHNV and CDR2 YYDKDF (reference sequence). CDR3 in amino acids: CATSSQTGISYEQYF. CDR3 nucleotide sequence: TGTGCCACCAGTAGCCAGACAGGAATCTCCTACGAGCAGTACTTC.

In its sample, this clonotype was seen many times. CDR3 sequence: CASTESTATIQYF. The DNA of the CDR3 is TGTGCCAGTACCGAATCGACGGCTACGATCCAGTACTTC. The rearrangement joins TRBV19 to TRBJ2-7; D gene ambiguous. The V end was cut by 7 bases, the J end by 10 bases, with 20 bases between. Germline CDR1 is LNHDA and CDR2 is SQIVND (reference sequence). The CDR3 runs 13 residues.

This clonotype was picked up many times. The genes are TRBV18 and TRBJ2-7; 12 nucleotides agree with TRBD2. Germline assignment: CDR1 KGHSH and CDR2 LQKENI. This CDR3 spans 15 amino acids. The V and J ends lost 5 bases and 2 bases, in that order; junction bases with no gene match: 4. CDR3 protein: CASSAGLAGAYEQYF. The CDR3 coding sequence is TGTGCCAGCTCAGCGGGACTAGCGGGCGCCTACGAGCAGTACTTC.

This clonotype appeared many times. The J gene is TRBJ1-6, the V gene TRBV2; D may be TRBD1 (5 bases). V shed 5 bases and J shed 7 bases, with 15 bases lying between them. This CDR3 comprises 15 residues. Germline V gives CDR1 SNHLY, CDR2 FYNNEI. CDR3 DNA sequence: TGTGCCAGCAGTTCCGATGGGGGAAGCAATTCACCCCTCCACTTT. Translated: CASSSDGGSNSPLHF.

This clonotype was recorded a few times. This chain uses TRBV18 with TRBJ2-2; D unresolved. The germline CDR1 and CDR2 sequences are KGHSH and LQKENI. Trimming took 2 bases from V and 0 from J, leaving 13 bases between them. This CDR3 has 17 residues. The CDR3 sequence: CASSPRDMLPNTGELFF. DNA of the CDR3: TGTGCCAGCTCACCAAGGGATATGCTACCGAACACCGGGGAGCTGTTTTTT.

This clonotype was counted many times. V and J are TRBV27 and TRBJ2-3; 14 bases line up with TRBD2. This CDR3 comprises 19 residues. The germline V gene has CDR1 MNHEY and CDR2 SMNVEV (reference sequence). The V gene end was trimmed by 6 bases and the J gene end by 3 bases; junction bases not matched to a gene: 14. This CDR3 reads CASSLSTSGRAPWTDTQYF. For the CDR3, the DNA is TGTGCCAGCAGCCTATCGACTAGCGGGAGGGCCCCCTGGACAGATACGCAGTATTTT.

This clonotype turned up a few times. This chain's CDR3 is CASSFVGTGVGYTF. The DNA of the CDR3 is TGCGCCAGCAGCTTTGTCGGAACAGGGGTAGGCTACACCTTC. This sequence joins TRBV5-1 and TRBJ1-2; 7 bases are shared with TRBD1. The CDR3 is made up of 14 amino acids. Germline assignment: CDR1 SGHRS and CDR2 YFSETQ. V was pared by 2 bases and J by 8 bases, with 9 bases of the junction left unmatched. The complete variable domain, with remaining parts taken from reference TRBV5-1 and TRBJ1-2, reads KAGVTQTPRYLIKTRGQQVTLSCSPISGHRSVSWYQQTPGQGLQFLFEYFSETQRNKGNFPGRFSGRQFSNSRSEMNVSTLELGDSALYLCASSFVGTGVGYTFGSGTRLTVV.

The sample holds many counts of this clonotype. This chain links TRBV18 with TRBJ2-1; perhaps TRBD1 as D (5 bases). The CDR3 runs to 13 residues. Germline CDR1 and CDR2: KGHSH and LQKENI. V was pared by 3 bases and J by 9 bases, with 12 bases between. The chain's CDR3 is CASSPARVGEQFF. In DNA form, the CDR3 reads TGTGCCAGCTCACCGGCCAGGGTCGGTGAGCAGTTCTTC.

This clonotype was recorded at least ten times. The chain employs TRBV30 and TRBJ1-1; 9 bases align to TRBD1. The CDR3 is 14 residues long. Trimming cost V 2 bases and J 6 bases; bases outside gene matches: 7. The germline V gene encodes CDR1 GTSNPN and CDR2 SVGIG (reference sequence). CDR3 sequence reads: CAWSPGTGKAEAFF. DNA for the CDR3: TGTGCCTGGAGTCCCGGGACAGGGAAAGCTGAAGCTTTCTTT. Together with reference TRBV30 and TRBJ1-1, the CDR3 gives the full variable domain: SQTIHQWPATLVQPVGSPLSLECTVEGTSNPNLYWYRQAAGRGLQLLFYSVGIGQISSEVPQNLSASRPQDRQFILSSKKLLLSDSGFYLCAWSPGTGKAEAFFGQGTRLTVV.

This clonotype was seen repeatedly, ten times or more. The chain recombines TRBV15 with TRBJ1-1; D unresolved. This CDR3 has 14 amino acids. V was cut by 0 bases and J by 3 bases, with 8 bases left in between. Germline lookup yields CDR1 LNHNV and CDR2 YYDKDF (reference sequence). CDR3 amino acids: CATSRDRRDTEAFF. The CDR3 region has the DNA TGTGCCACCAGCAGAGATAGGCGGGACACTGAAGCTTTCTTT. Variable domain in full (rest from reference TRBV15 and TRBJ1-1): DAMVIQNPRYQVTQFGKPVTLSCSQTLNHNVMYWYQQKSSQAPKLLFHYYDKDFNNEADTPDNFQSRRPNTSFCFLDIRSPGLGDTAMYLCATSRDRRDTEAFFGQGTRLTVV.

This clonotype came up many times. This chain uses TRBV19 with TRBJ2-2; D unresolved. Germline lookup yields CDR1 LNHDA and CDR2 SQIVND (reference sequence). The ends were cut back, 5 bases at V and 1 base at J, with 11 bases in the middle. This CDR3 comprises 15 residues. CDR3 residues: CASSPWAGNTGELFF. The CDR3 nucleotides read TGTGCCAGTAGTCCCTGGGCAGGGAACACCGGGGAGCTGTTTTTT.

This clonotype showed up many times. V and J are TRBV11-2 and TRBJ2-2; no firm D call. Trimming shortened V by 3 bases and J by 11 bases, and 10 bases separated the two germline ends. Germline V gene sequence: CDR1 SGHAT, CDR2 FQNNGV. CDR3 size: 12 residues. CDR3 loop: CASSFLSAELFF. DNA for the CDR3: TGTGCCAGCAGCTTTCTGTCGGCAGAGCTGTTTTTT.

The gene calls are TRBV4-2 and TRBJ2-1; TRBD2 matches at 7 bases. The CDR3 spans 17 residues. Germline CDR1 LGHNA, CDR2 YNFKEQ. V trimming: 2 bases; J trimming: 6 bases; junction bases outside the gene matches: 13. The CDR3 sequence is CASSQLPTSAELNEQFF. For the CDR3, the DNA is TGTGCCAGCAGCCAATTACCAACTAGCGCGGAGCTCAATGAGCAGTTCTTC.

In its sample, this clonotype was seen many times. This chain connects TRBV9 to TRBJ1-1, with 7 bases fitting TRBD1. Trimming took 4 bases from V and 3 from J; bases not matched to a gene: 12. The CDR3 is 16 amino acids. Per germline, CDR1 SGDLS and CDR2 YYNGEE. CDR3 nucleotide sequence: TGTGCCAGCAGCTCATCGACGACAGGGATGGACACTGAAGCTTTCTTT. This encodes CASSSSTTGMDTEAFF.